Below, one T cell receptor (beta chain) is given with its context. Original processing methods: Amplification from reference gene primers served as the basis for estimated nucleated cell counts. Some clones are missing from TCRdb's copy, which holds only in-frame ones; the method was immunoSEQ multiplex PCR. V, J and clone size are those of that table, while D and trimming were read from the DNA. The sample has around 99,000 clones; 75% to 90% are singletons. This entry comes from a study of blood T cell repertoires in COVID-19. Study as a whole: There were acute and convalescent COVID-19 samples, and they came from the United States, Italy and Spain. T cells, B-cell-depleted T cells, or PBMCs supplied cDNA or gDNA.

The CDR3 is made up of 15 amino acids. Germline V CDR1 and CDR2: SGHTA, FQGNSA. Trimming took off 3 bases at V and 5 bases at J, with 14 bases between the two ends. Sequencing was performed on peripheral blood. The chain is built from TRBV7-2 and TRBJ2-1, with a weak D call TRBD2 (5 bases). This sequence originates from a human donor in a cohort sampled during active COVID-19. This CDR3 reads CASSFYYPGNNEQFF. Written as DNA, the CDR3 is TGTGCCAGCAGCTTTTACTATCCGGGAAACAATGAGCAGTTCTTC.